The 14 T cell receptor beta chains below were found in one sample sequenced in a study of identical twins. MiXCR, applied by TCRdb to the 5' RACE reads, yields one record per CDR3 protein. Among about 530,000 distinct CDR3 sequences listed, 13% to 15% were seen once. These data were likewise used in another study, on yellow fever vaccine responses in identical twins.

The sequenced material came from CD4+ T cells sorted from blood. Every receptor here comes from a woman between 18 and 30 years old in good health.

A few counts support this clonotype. CDR3 nucleotide sequence: TGCGCCAGCAGCCCGGGACAGGGCCCCTACGAGCAGTACGTC. Protein sequence: CASSPGQGPYEQYV. The rearrangement joins TRBV5-1 to TRBJ2-7, with 9 positions matching TRBD1. CDR3 length equals 14 residues. Germline V gene data show CDR1 as SGHRS and CDR2 as YFSETQ. The V segment lost 4 bases and the J segment 2 bases; nucleotides outside the gene matches: 4.

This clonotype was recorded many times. The CDR3 is CASSPDNGLSYGYTF. DNA of the CDR3: TGTGCCAGCAGCCCGGACAACGGACTTTCCTATGGCTACACCTTC. The V and J genes are TRBV7-2 and TRBJ1-2, with TRBD1 as a possible D gene (5 bases). Germline V gene sequence: CDR1 SGHTA, CDR2 FQGNSA. Trimming took 5 bases from V and 4 from J, leaving 17 bases between them. The CDR3 is 15 amino acids.

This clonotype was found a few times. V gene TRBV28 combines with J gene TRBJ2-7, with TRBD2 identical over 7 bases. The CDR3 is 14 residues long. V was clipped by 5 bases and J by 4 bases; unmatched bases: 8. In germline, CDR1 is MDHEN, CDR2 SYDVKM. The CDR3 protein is CASSRVAGTYEQYF. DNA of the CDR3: TGTGCCAGCAGTCGAGTAGCGGGTACTTACGAGCAGTACTTC.

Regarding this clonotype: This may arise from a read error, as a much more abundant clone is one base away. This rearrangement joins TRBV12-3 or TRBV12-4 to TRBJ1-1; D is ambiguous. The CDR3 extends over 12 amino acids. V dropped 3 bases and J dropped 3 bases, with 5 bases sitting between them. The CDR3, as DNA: TGTGCCAGCAGTTTTGTGTACACTGAAGCTTTCTTT. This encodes CASSFVYTEAFF.

The CDR3 here is CASSPVQGELFF. In nucleotides, the CDR3 is TGTGCCAGCAGCCCGGTCCAAGGGGAGCTGTTTTTT. The rearrangement links TRBV3-1 to TRBJ2-2; D gene uncertain. The CDR3 runs 12 residues. The V end was cut by 4 bases, the J end by 8 bases, with 8 bases between. Germline V gives CDR1 LGHDT, CDR2 YNNKEL (reference sequence).

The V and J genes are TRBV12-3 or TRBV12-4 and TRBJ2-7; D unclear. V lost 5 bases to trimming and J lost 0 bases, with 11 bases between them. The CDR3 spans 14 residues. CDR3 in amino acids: CASSIRHGSYEQYF. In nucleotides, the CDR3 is TGTGCCAGCAGTATCCGACACGGCTCCTACGAGCAGTACTTC.

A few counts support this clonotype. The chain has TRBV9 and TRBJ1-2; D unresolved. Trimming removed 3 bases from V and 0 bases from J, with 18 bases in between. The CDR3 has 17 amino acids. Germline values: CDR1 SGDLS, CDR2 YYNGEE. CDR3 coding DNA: TGTGCCAGCAGCGCCTCAGCCCTACAGACCACTAACTATGGCTACACCTTC. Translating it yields CASSASALQTTNYGYTF.

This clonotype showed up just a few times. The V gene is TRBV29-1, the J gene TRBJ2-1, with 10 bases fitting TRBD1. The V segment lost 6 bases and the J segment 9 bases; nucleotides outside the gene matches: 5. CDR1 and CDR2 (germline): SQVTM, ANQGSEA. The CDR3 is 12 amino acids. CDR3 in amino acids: CSVRDRGGEQFF. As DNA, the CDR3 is TGCAGCGTCCGGGACAGGGGAGGTGAGCAGTTCTTC.

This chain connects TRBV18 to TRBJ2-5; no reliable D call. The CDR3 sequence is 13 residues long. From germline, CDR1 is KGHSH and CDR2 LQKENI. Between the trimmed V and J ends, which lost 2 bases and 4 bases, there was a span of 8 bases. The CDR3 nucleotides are TGTGCCAGCTCACCAGATACACGAGAGACCCAGTACTTC. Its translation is CASSPDTRETQYF.

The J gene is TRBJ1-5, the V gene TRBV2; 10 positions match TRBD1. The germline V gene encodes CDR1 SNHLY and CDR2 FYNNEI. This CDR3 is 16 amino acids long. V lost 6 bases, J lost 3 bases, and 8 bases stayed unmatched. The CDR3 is CASSSRDRGTNQPQHF. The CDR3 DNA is TGTGCCAGCAGCAGTAGGGACAGGGGAACCAATCAGCCCCAGCATTTT.

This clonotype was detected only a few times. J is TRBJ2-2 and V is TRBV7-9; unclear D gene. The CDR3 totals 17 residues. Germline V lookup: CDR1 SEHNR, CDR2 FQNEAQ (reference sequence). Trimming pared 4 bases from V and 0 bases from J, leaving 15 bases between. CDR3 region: CASSSPLGRANTGELFF. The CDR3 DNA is TGTGCCAGCAGCTCCCCTCTAGGGCGAGCGAACACCGGGGAGCTGTTTTTT. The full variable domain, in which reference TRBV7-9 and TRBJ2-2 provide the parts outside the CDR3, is DTGVSQNPRHKITKRGQNVTFRCDPISEHNRLYWYRQTLGQGPEFLTYFQNEAQLEKSRLLSDRFSAERPKGSFSTLEIQRTEQGDSAMYLCASSSPLGRANTGELFFGEGSRLTVL.

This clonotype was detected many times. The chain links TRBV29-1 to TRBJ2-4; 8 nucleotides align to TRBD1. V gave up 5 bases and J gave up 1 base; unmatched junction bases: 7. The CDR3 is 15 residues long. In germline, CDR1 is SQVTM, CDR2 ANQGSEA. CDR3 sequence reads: CSVWDRQGAKNIQYF. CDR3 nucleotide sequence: TGCAGCGTTTGGGACAGGCAGGGCGCCAAAAACATTCAGTACTTC.

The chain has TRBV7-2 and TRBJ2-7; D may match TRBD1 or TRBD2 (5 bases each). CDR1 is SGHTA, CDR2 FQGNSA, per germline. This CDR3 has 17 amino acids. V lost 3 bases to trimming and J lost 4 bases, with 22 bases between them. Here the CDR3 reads CASSFRLGVGFGYEQYF. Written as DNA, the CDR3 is TGTGCCAGCAGCTTTAGGCTGGGGGTCGGATTTGGATACGAGCAGTACTTC.

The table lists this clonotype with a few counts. The chain's CDR3 is CSASGQGGGTEAFF. The CDR3 DNA follows: TGCAGCGCTTCGGGACAGGGGGGTGGCACTGAAGCTTTCTTT. This sequence joins TRBV29-1 and TRBJ1-1; 11 nucleotides agree with TRBD1. Germline V gives CDR1 SQVTM, CDR2 ANQGSEA. Trimming cost V 7 bases and J 4 bases; bases outside gene matches: 8. The CDR3 extends over 14 amino acids.